The T cell receptor (beta chain) under discussion was sequenced for a study of blood T cell repertoires in COVID-19 (dated by TCRdb to the early 2020s). Background on the whole study: Samples covering the acute and convalescent phases of COVID-19 were provided by collaborators in the United States, Italy and Spain. The sample metadata nearly always contained a de-identified subject ID, COVID-19 status, age in years and sex. The repertoires were released in a freely available public database intended as a resource for research on the immune response to SARS-CoV-2. The dataset comprised deeply sampled blood TCRbeta repertoires from subjects exposed to, actively infected with, or recovered from COVID-19. The prospective study material was composed of cDNA or gDNA derived from T cells, B-cell-depleted T cells, or PBMCs. The samples were drawn from the first 160 participants of the ongoing ImmuneRACE study and from 1,254 subjects provided by 6 global collaborators. Where available, HLA class I and class II types were taken from metadata supplied by the sample provider and were not determined by assay-based typing. Beyond this particular receptor, the publication reports: The amount of clinical and demographic metadata varied by source and participant and was provided uncurated.

TCRbeta CDR3 regions were amplified from genomic DNA by means of the immunoSEQ Assay, a bias-controlled multiplex PCR. For the original study's pipeline: Within the assay, amplification of reference gene primers was used to estimate how many nucleated cells each sample contained. To quantify the absolute abundance of each unique TCRbeta CDR3 rearrangement, sequence reads were collapsed and filtered. For each sample, productive Simpson clonality was calculated as the square root of Simpson's diversity index across productive rearrangements. The table comes from immuneACCESS by way of TCRdb, which keeps in-frame sequences with V and J called. Part of the clones is missing from these tables; in studies checked, under half for an unresolved V gene and the rest for unknown reasons. The V and J calls and the clone size are those of that table, but D and trimming were determined from the DNA. The sample table records roughly 150,000 clones; around 82% of these occur just once. The ten largest account for 6.9% of the sample.

V is cut by 3 bases and J by 1 base, and the space between the germline ends is 6 bases. From the cysteine through the phenylalanine, the CDR3 covers 13 amino acids. Kept here is only the CDR3 DNA, which spans 39 bases and is read in frame from base 1. CDR1 and CDR2 were assigned from the germline V gene as MNHNS and SASEGT. With regard to this clone: The clone's antigen remains unknown. The record has no base qualities; no much larger clone is one base away.

At one collaborating source in Seattle, patients were enrolled during active infection and were followed longitudinally through the course of disease. Collaborating institutions collected whole blood in K2EDTA tubes following their own protocols. For TCRbeta analysis, collaborator samples were shipped as frozen whole blood, as isolated PBMCs, or as DNA extracted from either sample type. Sequencing used peripheral blood. The chain is encoded by TRBV6-1 joined to TRBJ2-5; confidence is insufficient to name the D gene. The TCR comes from a man at least 80 years old with COVID-19, enrolled during active disease. Here is the DNA: TGTGCCAGCAGTGAGGGCAGCCAAGAGACCCAGTACTTC. Protein translation: CASSEGSQETQYF.